One and the same sample provided the 31 T cell receptor beta chains below, sequenced in a study of T cell repertoires in cytomegalovirus infection. TCRdb recomputed calls from the reads with MiXCR, one row per CDR3 protein. The sample has about 300,000 distinct CDR3 sequences, around 10% seen once. Sample: PBMCs. The receptors derive from a human donor in good health (CMV status not recorded). Some clones in this sample may be carry-over from other donors' samples.

The V and J genes are TRBV7-9 and TRBJ2-5; D is perhaps TRBD2 (5 bases). Germline CDR1 is SEHNR and CDR2 is FQNEAQ (reference sequence). Trimming pared 5 bases from V and 2 bases from J, leaving 12 bases between. This CDR3 is built from 14 residues. This CDR3 is CASSLRSGQETQYF. CDR3 coding DNA: TGTGCCAGCAGCCTCAGGTCGGGACAAGAGACCCAGTACTTC.

This clonotype showed up many times. The chain uses TRBV29-1 and TRBJ2-4; TRBD1 agrees at 7 bases. The CDR3 is 11 residues long. Germline V lookup: CDR1 SQVTM, CDR2 ANQGSEA. CDR3 loop: CSGQAENIQYF. CDR3 nucleotides: TGCTCCGGACAGGCGGAAAACATTCAGTACTTC.

This clonotype has a handful of counts. The chain combines TRBV29-1 with TRBJ2-5; D is uncertain. V was pared by 6 bases and J by 5 bases, with 13 bases between. Germline CDR1 is SQVTM and CDR2 is ANQGSEA. CDR3 length equals 12 residues. The CDR3 bases are TGCAGCGTCCTGGACGGGTCTGAGACCCAGTACTTC. This translates into CSVLDGSETQYF.

This clonotype was counted ten times or more. The chain couples TRBV5-1 to TRBJ1-4; no clear D gene. V was trimmed by 3 bases and J by 13 bases, leaving 16 bases between them. The CDR3 is 13 residues long. The germline V gene has CDR1 SGHRS and CDR2 YFSETQ. The CDR3 nucleotides are TGCGCCAGCAGCTGGGGAGGTGACCGAGGACTGTTTTTT. Translating it yields CASSWGGDRGLFF.

The J gene is TRBJ2-2, the V gene TRBV18, with 10 bases matching TRBD1. CDR1 and CDR2 (germline): KGHSH, LQKENI. V dropped 1 base and J dropped 5; count of bases not matched to a gene: 10. The CDR3 length is 18 residues. CDR3 loop: CASSPQMTGGAGTGELFF. In nucleotides, the CDR3 is TGTGCCAGCTCACCACAGATGACAGGGGGCGCGGGGACCGGGGAGCTGTTTTTT.

Ten or more counts support this clonotype. CDR3 DNA sequence: TGTGCCAGCAGCAGCGGGACAGGGGGCTTGCTCAATGAAAAACTGTTTTTT. Residues: CASSSGTGGLLNEKLFF. The rearrangement joins TRBV7-2 to TRBJ1-4; 12 bases are shared with TRBD1. Germline CDR1 SGHTA, CDR2 FQGNSA. The CDR3 has 17 amino acids. V gave up 5 bases and J gave up 5 bases; unmatched junction bases: 9.

This clonotype was observed many times. The V call is TRBV28, the J call TRBJ2-2, with D unclear. Germline CDR1 MDHEN, CDR2 SYDVKM. V was pared by 7 bases and J by 1 base, with 13 bases between. The CDR3 contains 15 residues. CDR3 protein: CASTSPAGNTGELFF. The CDR3 coding sequence is TGTGCCAGCACTTCCCCCGCAGGGAACACCGGGGAGCTGTTTTTT.

In its sample, this clonotype was seen a few times. This sequence joins TRBV20-1 and TRBJ2-5; 13 bases fit TRBD2. CDR1 is DFQATT, CDR2 SNEGSKA, per germline (reference sequence). Trimming removed 0 bases from V and 4 bases from J; junction bases left unmatched: 11. The length of the CDR3 is 18 residues. The CDR3 DNA reads TGCAGTGCTAGAGATCTTCCGGGACTAGCGGGGACAGGAGAGACCCAGTACTTC. Protein product: CSARDLPGLAGTGETQYF.

This clonotype was counted at least ten times. The chain couples TRBV6-2 or TRBV6-3 to TRBJ1-6, with TRBD1 as a possible D gene (6 bases). The CDR3 has 14 residues. Trimming removed 3 bases at V and 9 bases at J, with 12 bases between. The germline V gene has CDR1 MNHEY and CDR2 SVGEGT. The CDR3 DNA reads as TGTGCCAGCAGTTATTCGACAGGATTTTCACCCCTCCACTTT. This codes for CASSYSTGFSPLHF.

This clonotype came up many times. The chain links TRBV20-1 to TRBJ2-1, with 11 nucleotides matching TRBD2. Germline V lookup: CDR1 DFQATT, CDR2 SNEGSKA (reference sequence). There are 15 residues in the CDR3. The J segment lost 4 bases and the V segment lost 4 bases, leaving 6 bases of the junction unmatched. The CDR3 DNA is TGCAGTGCTAAACCGCTAGCGGGGGGATACAATGAGCAGTTCTTC. This codes for CSAKPLAGGYNEQFF.

This clonotype was observed many times. The chain has TRBV6-5 and TRBJ2-3, with a possible D match to TRBD1 (6 bases). Looked up from germline, CDR1 is MNHEY and CDR2 is SVGAGI. V lost 0 bases and J 2 bases, leaving 15 bases between the germline ends. The CDR3 length is 17 residues. The CDR3 loop reads CASSYSGAGESTDTQYF. The CDR3 DNA sequence: TGTGCCAGCAGTTACTCGGGGGCAGGGGAGTCCACAGATACGCAGTATTTT.

This clonotype turned up a few times. The chain couples TRBV28 to TRBJ1-1, with 8 bases fitting TRBD1. V lost 5 bases to trimming and J lost 0 bases; unmatched junction nucleotides: 8. This CDR3 comprises 16 residues. The germline gives CDR1 MDHEN, CDR2 SYDVKM. CDR3 coding DNA: TGTGCCAGCAGTACCTGGACAGGGATAATGAACACTGAAGCTTTCTTT. Translation gives CASSTWTGIMNTEAFF.

This clonotype was recorded a few times. J is TRBJ2-1 and V is TRBV15; D is ambiguous. The CDR3 is made up of 12 amino acids. Trimming took off 1 base at V and 6 bases at J, with 4 bases between the two ends. Germline V gene sequence: CDR1 LNHNV, CDR2 YYDKDF (reference sequence). CDR3 residues: CATSRVLNEQFF. CDR3 coding DNA: TGTGCCACCAGCAGAGTTCTCAATGAGCAGTTCTTC.

This clonotype was picked up one time. The chain is built from TRBV6-2 or TRBV6-3 and TRBJ1-2; no clear D gene. Trimming removed 6 bases from V and 6 bases from J, with 14 bases in between. The CDR3 is 13 residues long. CDR1 is MNHEY and CDR2 is SVGEGT in the germline V gene. CDR3 residues: CASSSFLVNGYTF. Written as DNA, the CDR3 is TGTGCCAGCAGCTCTTTTCTAGTCAATGGCTACACCTTC.

This clonotype was found a few times. The gene calls are TRBV20-1 and TRBJ1-6; no clear D gene. The CDR3 has 12 residues. Per the germline V gene, CDR1 is DFQATT and CDR2 is SNEGSKA (reference sequence). V lost 3 bases to trimming and J lost 8 bases, with 8 bases between them. The CDR3 loop reads CSASSPDSPLHF. Written as DNA, the CDR3 is TGCAGTGCTAGTAGCCCGGATTCACCCCTCCACTTT.

This clonotype was seen a few times. The chain carries TRBV29-1 and TRBJ2-5; 10 nucleotides align to TRBD1. J was trimmed by 5 bases and V by 7 bases; bases with no gene match: 13. Germline assignment: CDR1 SQVTM and CDR2 ANQGSEA. The CDR3 runs 15 residues. Here the CDR3 reads CSGTPGGTGVETQYF. The CDR3 region has the DNA TGCAGCGGCACACCGGGGGGGACAGGGGTCGAGACCCAGTACTTC. The full variable domain, with the rest looked up from reference TRBV29-1 and TRBJ2-5, is SAVISQKPSRDICQRGTSLTIQCQVDSQVTMMFWYRQQPGQSLTLIATANQGSEATYESGFVIDKFPISRPNLTFSTLTVSNMSPEDSSIYLCSGTPGGTGVETQYFGPGTRLLVL.

There are many counts of this clonotype. The chain's CDR3 is CASRRTGVDTQYF. The CDR3 nucleotides are TGTGCCAGCAGACGAACAGGGGTCGATACGCAGTATTTT. The gene calls are TRBV7-9 and TRBJ2-3; the match to TRBD1 covers 7 bases. CDR1 is SEHNR and CDR2 is FQNEAQ in the germline V gene (reference sequence). Losses at the gene ends were 6 bases for V and 6 bases for J; bases not matched to a gene: 6. The CDR3 has 13 amino acids.

This clonotype occurred many times. The gene calls are TRBV11-1 and TRBJ1-1, with D perhaps TRBD1 (5 bases). Trimming left V 3 bases short and J 0 bases short, with 14 bases between. The germline CDR1 and CDR2 sequences are SGHAT and FQDESV (reference sequence). The CDR3 has 16 residues. Here the CDR3 reads CASSLTEAIMNTEAFF. CDR3 coding DNA: TGTGCCAGCAGCTTGACAGAAGCTATTATGAACACTGAAGCTTTCTTT.

This clonotype came up many times. The chain has TRBV7-2 and TRBJ2-5, with D possibly TRBD2 on 6 matching bases. This CDR3 has 16 amino acids. Trimming removed 5 bases from V and 4 bases from J, with 20 bases in between. Germline V gene data show CDR1 as SGHTA and CDR2 as FQGNSA. This CDR3 reads CASSRPRGARGETQYF. In DNA, the CDR3 is TGTGCCAGCAGCCGACCGAGGGGCGCGCGGGGAGAGACCCAGTACTTC.

This clonotype occurred many times. The chain carries TRBV5-1 and TRBJ2-4; no clear D. Per the germline V gene, CDR1 is SGHRS and CDR2 is YFSETQ. Trimming cost V 8 bases and J 5 bases, with 14 bases left between them. This CDR3 has 13 amino acids. The CDR3 reads CASGTGSQNIQYF. In DNA form, the CDR3 reads TGCGCCAGTGGAACCGGGTCCCAAAACATTCAGTACTTC.

This clonotype was picked up many times. J is TRBJ1-4 and V is TRBV15; D is unclear. Trimming pared 0 bases from V and 8 bases from J, leaving 16 bases between. This CDR3 comprises 16 residues. Per the germline V gene, CDR1 is LNHNV and CDR2 is YYDKDF (reference sequence). The DNA of the CDR3 is TGTGCCACCAGCAGAGATCCGAGGTCAAAAAGCGAAAAACTGTTTTTT. The encoded protein is CATSRDPRSKSEKLFF.

The gene calls are TRBV29-1 and TRBJ2-7; the D gene is possibly TRBD2 (6 bases). Per the germline V gene, CDR1 is SQVTM and CDR2 is ANQGSEA. This CDR3 has 13 amino acids. The V and J ends lost 6 bases and 7 bases respectively, with 19 bases between them. DNA for the CDR3: TGCAGCGTCATAAGTGGGGGGACCCTAGAGCAGTACGTC. Its protein product is CSVISGGTLEQYV.

This clonotype was recorded many times. This chain links TRBV28 with TRBJ2-1, with 8 bases that match TRBD2. The CDR3 has 18 amino acids. With V trimmed by 1 base and J by 0 bases, 8 bases remained unmatched. Germline V gene lookup returns CDR1 MDHEN and CDR2 SYDVKM. This CDR3 is CASSLFRGGIPSYNEQFF. DNA of the CDR3: TGTGCCAGCAGTTTATTTCGGGGGGGGATCCCCTCCTACAATGAGCAGTTCTTC.

In its sample, this clonotype was seen many times. The J gene is TRBJ2-5, the V gene TRBV5-5; a weak D match, TRBD1 (5 bases). The CDR3 has 17 amino acids. CDR1 is SGHKS and CDR2 is YYEKEE in the germline V gene (reference sequence). V was shortened by 1 base and J by 1 base, with 17 bases between the two germline ends. The CDR3 sequence is CASSLTPTTDPQETQYF. The CDR3 coding sequence is TGTGCCAGCAGCTTGACCCCGACGACAGATCCCCAAGAGACCCAGTACTTC.

This clonotype showed up many times. The chain joins TRBV20-1 to TRBJ1-5; D not certain. The CDR3 totals 15 residues. Germline values: CDR1 DFQATT, CDR2 SNEGSKA (reference sequence). V was cut by 0 bases and J by 3 bases, with 12 bases left in between. In DNA, the CDR3 is TGCAGTGCTAGAGATCCTAACAGCCTCAATCAGCCCCAGCATTTT. This translates into CSARDPNSLNQPQHF.

The V and J genes are TRBV10-2 and TRBJ2-7, with 10 bases aligning to TRBD2. This CDR3 has 15 amino acids. Unmatched junction bases numbered 2, after V lost 2 bases and J lost 1 base. Per the germline V gene, CDR1 is WSHSY and CDR2 is SAAADI. The CDR3 nucleotides are TGCGCCAGCAGTGAGCGGACTAGCGGTTCCTACGAGCAGTACTTC. Protein: CASSERTSGSYEQYF.

In this sample, this clonotype turned up many times. The chain is built from TRBV7-2 and TRBJ1-1; no clear D. The CDR3 is 14 residues long. Germline CDR1 SGHTA, CDR2 FQGNSA. The ends were cut back, 2 bases at V and 6 bases at J, with 13 bases in the middle. DNA of the CDR3: TGTGCCAGCAGCTTAAAATTAGGGAGGGCTGAAGCTTTCTTT. It yields the protein CASSLKLGRAEAFF.

This clonotype has only a few counts. The rearrangement joins TRBV20-1 to TRBJ1-1; 8 bases map to TRBD1. Germline CDR1 is DFQATT and CDR2 is SNEGSKA (reference sequence). Germline trimming cut 2 bases from V and 0 bases from J; bases unmatched to any gene: 2. The CDR3 is 14 amino acids. The CDR3 reads CSARWTGMNTEAFF. The CDR3 DNA reads as TGCAGTGCTAGATGGACAGGGATGAACACTGAAGCTTTCTTT.

This clonotype came up a few times. The chain links TRBV3-1 to TRBJ2-2; 8 bases line up with TRBD1. The V gene's germline CDR1 is LGHDT and CDR2 YNNKEL (reference sequence). Trimming cost V 0 bases and J 6 bases; bases outside gene matches: 6. The CDR3 is 16 amino acids. CDR3: CASSQDRQGASGELFF. The CDR3 nucleotides read TGTGCCAGCAGCCAAGATCGGCAGGGGGCGTCCGGGGAGCTGTTTTTT.

This clonotype was recorded many times. V and J are TRBV4-2 and TRBJ2-5; D call uncertain. Per the germline V gene, CDR1 is LGHNA and CDR2 is YNFKEQ. The length of the CDR3 is 15 residues. Trimming pared 0 bases from V and 7 bases from J, leaving 15 bases between. The CDR3 bases are TGTGCCAGCAGCCAAGATCCGACTTCACCTGGGACCCAGTACTTC. This sequence encodes CASSQDPTSPGTQYF.

This clonotype showed up many times. The V gene is TRBV10-3, the J gene TRBJ2-2; 9 bases fit TRBD1. J gave up 5 bases and V 1 base, and 8 bases lay outside the gene matches. The CDR3 contains 17 residues. Germline V gives CDR1 ENHRY, CDR2 SYGVKD. The CDR3 bases are TGTGCCATCAGTGAGTTGGAACAGGGGGCGCGTACCGGGGAGCTGTTTTTT. Translated: CAISELEQGARTGELFF.